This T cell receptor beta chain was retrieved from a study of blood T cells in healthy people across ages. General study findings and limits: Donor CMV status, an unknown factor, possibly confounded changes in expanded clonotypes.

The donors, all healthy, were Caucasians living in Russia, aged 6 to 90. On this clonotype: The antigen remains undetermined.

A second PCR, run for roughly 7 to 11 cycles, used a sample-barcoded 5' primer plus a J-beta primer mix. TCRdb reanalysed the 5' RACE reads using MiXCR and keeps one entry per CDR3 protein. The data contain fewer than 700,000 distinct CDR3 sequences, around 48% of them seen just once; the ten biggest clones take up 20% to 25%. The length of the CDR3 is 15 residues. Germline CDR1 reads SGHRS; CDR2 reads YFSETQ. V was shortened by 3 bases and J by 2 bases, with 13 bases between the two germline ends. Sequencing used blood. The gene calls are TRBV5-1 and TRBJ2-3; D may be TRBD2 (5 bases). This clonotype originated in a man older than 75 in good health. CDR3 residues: CASSWSGRFTDTQYF. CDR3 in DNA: TGCGCCAGCAGCTGGTCGGGGAGATTCACAGATACGCAGTATTTT.